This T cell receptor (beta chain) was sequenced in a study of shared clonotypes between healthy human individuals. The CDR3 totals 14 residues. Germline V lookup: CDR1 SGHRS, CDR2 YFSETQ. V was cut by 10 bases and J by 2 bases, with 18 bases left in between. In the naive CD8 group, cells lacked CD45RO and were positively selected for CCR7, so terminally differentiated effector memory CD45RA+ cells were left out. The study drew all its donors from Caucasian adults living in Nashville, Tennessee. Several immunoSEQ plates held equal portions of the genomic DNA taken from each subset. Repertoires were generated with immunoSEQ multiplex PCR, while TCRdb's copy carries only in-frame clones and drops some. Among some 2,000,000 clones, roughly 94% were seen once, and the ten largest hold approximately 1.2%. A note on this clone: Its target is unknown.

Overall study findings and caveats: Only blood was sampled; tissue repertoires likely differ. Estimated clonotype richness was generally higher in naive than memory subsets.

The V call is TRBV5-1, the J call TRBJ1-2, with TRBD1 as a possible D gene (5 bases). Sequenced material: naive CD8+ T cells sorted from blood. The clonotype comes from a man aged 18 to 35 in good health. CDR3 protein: CAATPGDSNYGYTF. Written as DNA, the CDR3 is TGCGCCGCCACTCCCGGGGACTCGAACTATGGCTACACCTTC.